These 5 T cell receptor beta chains share one sample of origin, sequenced in a study of blood T cell repertoires in COVID-19. Sequenced by immunoSEQ multiplex PCR; TCRdb stores in-frame clones only, minus some. The repertoire consists of roughly 150,000 clones, with roughly four fifths occurring once and the leading ten covering about 2.1%. The material sequenced was peripheral blood. The receptors derive from an elderly woman with acute or convalescent COVID-19.

In its sample, this clone was seen a few times. This chain connects TRBV2 to TRBJ1-1; D is ambiguous. In germline, CDR1 is SNHLY, CDR2 FYNNEI. The V and J ends lost 7 bases and 3 bases respectively, with 12 bases between them. The CDR3 is 13 residues long. This chain's CDR3 is CASKAGADTEAFF. CDR3 nucleotide sequence: TGTGCCAGCAAGGCGGGCGCGGACACTGAAGCTTTCTTT.

The chain has TRBV4-3 and TRBJ2-2; the D is unclear. The CDR3 is 15 residues long. Trimming removed 2 bases at V and 4 bases at J, with 11 bases between. CDR1 is LGHNA and CDR2 is YSLEER in the germline V gene. CDR3 sequence: CASSQIALSTGELFF. CDR3 DNA: TGCGCCAGCAGCCAAATCGCACTGAGCACCGGGGAGCTGTTTTTT.

This chain joins TRBV19 and TRBJ2-3; tentatively, D is TRBD2 (5 bases). V was cut by 4 bases and J by 6 bases, with 8 bases left in between. Germline lookup yields CDR1 LNHDA and CDR2 SQIVND (reference sequence). This CDR3 has 12 residues. The CDR3 nucleotides are TGTGCCAGTAGTACTAGCCGCGATACGCAGTATTTT. It yields the protein CASSTSRDTQYF.

This clone was detected only a few times. The chain uses TRBV28 and TRBJ1-2, with 9 bases that match TRBD1. The CDR3 contains 14 residues. Germline CDR1 is MDHEN and CDR2 is SYDVKM. J lost 2 bases, V lost 7 bases, and 5 bases had no gene match. The CDR3 DNA reads as TGTGCCAGCACCCCCGGGACAGGGAACTATGGCTACACCTTC. Its translation is CASTPGTGNYGYTF.

The chain combines TRBV5-1 with TRBJ2-1; TRBD2 agrees at 10 bases. Unmatched junction bases numbered 3, after V lost 3 bases and J lost 0 bases. Germline V gene lookup returns CDR1 SGHRS and CDR2 YFSETQ. CDR3 length: 16 amino acids. CDR3 bases: TGCGCCAGCAGCTGGGGACTAGCGATCTCCTACAATGAGCAGTTCTTC. This translates into CASSWGLAISYNEQFF. Complete variable domain (other parts from reference TRBV5-1 and TRBJ2-1): KAGVTQTPRYLIKTRGQQVTLSCSPISGHRSVSWYQQTPGQGLQFLFEYFSETQRNKGNFPGRFSGRQFSNSRSEMNVSTLELGDSALYLCASSWGLAISYNEQFFGPGTRLTVL.